The rows below give T cell receptor beta chains drawn from one sample of a study of blood T cell repertoires in COVID-19. TCRdb's table, derived via immunoSEQ multiplex PCR, lists solely in-frame clones and lacks some. The profile shows approximately 450,000 clones, roughly 90% of them singletons. Sequenced sample: peripheral blood. These receptors were taken from a woman under 40 with acute or convalescent COVID-19. CDR3s include the opening cysteine and the closing phenylalanine or tryptophan. Each record gives: clone size, D gene, J gene, V gene, CDR3 DNA, CDR3 protein. D genes are given only for firm matches. Where a row states a size, it is once, few, many or the class of an expanded clone; other rows omit it.

>NA|NA|TRBJ2-7|TRBV10-3
TGTGCCATCAGCGGAAAGGACATCCAGTACTTC
CAISGKDIQYF
>NA|TRBD2|TRBJ2-1|TRBV27
TGTGCCAGCAGCCCCGGGACTAGCGGTAGGAATGAGCAGTTCTTC
CASSPGTSGRNEQFF
>NA|NA|TRBJ1-1|TRBV9
TGTGCCAGCAGCGTTGGGGGGATGAACACTGAAGCTTTCTTT
CASSVGGMNTEAFF
>NA|NA|TRBJ2-3|TRBV5-5
TGTGCCAGCAGCTTGTACAGGCTGAAAGAGTCCACAGATACGCAGTATTTT
CASSLYRLKESTDTQYF
>NA|NA|TRBJ2-1|TRBV4-1
TGCGCCAGCAGCCACCCCGGGGATGAGCAGTTCTTC
CASSHPGDEQFF
>NA|NA|TRBJ1-2|TRBV6-1
TGTGCCAGCAGTGAAGTGATGGGGGCGGGCGGCTACACCTTC
CASSEVMGAGGYTF
>NA|TRBD1|TRBJ1-1|TRBV6-2/TRBV6-3
TGTGCCAGCAGTTACCGACAGGGGTTTACTGAAGCTTTCTTT
CASSYRQGFTEAFF
>NA|TRBD2|TRBJ2-7|TRBV27
TGTGCCAGCAGTTTATCTACTAGCGGGCCCTCGGGGGAGCAGTACTTC
CASSLSTSGPSGEQYF
>NA|TRBD1|TRBJ2-5|TRBV28
TGTGCCAGCAGTCCAGGGGACAGGGGATTCTTTGAAGAGACCCAGTACTTC
CASSPGDRGFFEETQYF
>once|NA|TRBJ1-3|TRBV9
TGTGCCAGCAGCACAGGGACATCTGGAAACACCATATATTTT
CASSTGTSGNTIYF
>NA|TRBD2|TRBJ2-3|TRBV13
TGTGCCAGCAGCTTAGGAGCGGGGGGGCAAGATACGCAGTATTTT
CASSLGAGGQDTQYF
>NA|NA|TRBJ1-2|TRBV6-5
TGTGCCAGCGGGAGTCCTCGACACGCTATTGGCTACACCTTC
CASGSPRHAIGYTF
>NA|TRBD1|TRBJ1-4|TRBV9
TGTGCCAGCAGCGCTGGACAGGGGGCAACTAATGAAAAACTGTTTTTT
CASSAGQGATNEKLFF
>NA|NA|TRBJ1-4|TRBV6-4
TGTGTTCCACTTCCCGGGGACTCAACTAATGAAAAACTGTTTTTT
CVPLPGDSTNEKLFF
>NA|TRBD2|TRBJ2-5|TRBV9
TGTGCCAGCAGCGTAGGCGGGGGAGGAAAGACCCAGTACTTC
CASSVGGGGKTQYF
>NA|TRBD1|TRBJ1-6|TRBV28
TGTGCCAGCAGTTGGACAGGGAATTCACCCCTCCACTTT
CASSWTGNSPLHF
>NA|NA|TRBJ2-3|TRBV27
TGTGCCAGCAGTTTAATTGGCCTAGCAGGTCCAGATACGCAGTATTTT
CASSLIGLAGPDTQYF
>NA|NA|TRBJ2-5|TRBV19
TGTGCCAGTAGTATCGCAGCGGATCTTAAGACCCAGTACTTC
CASSIAADLKTQYF
>NA|NA|TRBJ1-5|TRBV21-1
TGTGCCAGCAGCAACAGGGGATGGGGCAATCAGCCCCAGCATTTT
CASSNRGWGNQPQHF
>NA|NA|TRBJ2-7|TRBV28
TGTGCCAGCAGACCCTTTAGCTCCTACGAGCAGTACTTC
CASRPFSSYEQYF
>NA|TRBD1|TRBJ2-3|TRBV10-3
TGTGCCATCAGTGAGTCGCTCCGGGACAGTAAAGGAGTAGGGGGTGCAGATACGCAGTATTTT
CAISESLRDSKGVGGADTQYF
>once|NA|TRBJ2-5|TRBV5-4
TGTGCCAGCAGCTTGCGTCAAGAGACCCAGTACTTC
CASSLRQETQYF
>NA|NA|TRBJ1-1|TRBV4-1
TGCGCCAGCAGTCACGCAAGGGGGTACACTGAAGCTTTCTTT
CASSHARGYTEAFF
>NA|NA|TRBJ1-4|TRBV4-1
TGCGCCAGCAGCCAAAGTACGAGGGAAAAACTGTTTTTT
CASSQSTREKLFF
>NA|NA|TRBJ1-2|TRBV19
TGTGCCAGTAGTATATGGGGCAGAGATGGCTACACCTTC
CASSIWGRDGYTF
>NA|NA|TRBJ1-2|TRBV9
TGTGCCAGCAGCCCAAGGCCCGGGGATGGCTACACCTTC
CASSPRPGDGYTF
>NA|NA|TRBJ1-2|TRBV6-1
TGTGCCAGCAGTGATACAGGGCGGAACTATGGCTACACCTTC
CASSDTGRNYGYTF
>NA|TRBD1|TRBJ1-6|TRBV28
TGTGCCAGCGAAAGGGGGCAAAATTCACCCCTCCACTTT
CASERGQNSPLHF
>NA|TRBD1|TRBJ2-2|TRBV6-5
TGTGCCAGCAGTACAGGGGTCGACACCGGGGAGCTGTTTTTT
CASSTGVDTGELFF
>NA|NA|TRBJ1-1|TRBV24-1
TGTGCCACCAGTCGAGTTGGTGGCACTGAAGCTTTCTTT
CATSRVGGTEAFF
>once|NA|TRBJ1-3|TRBV27
TGTGCCAGCAGTCGGACTGGATCCTCTGGAAACACCATATATTTT
CASSRTGSSGNTIYF
>NA|TRBD2|TRBJ2-1|TRBV3-1/TRBV3-2
TGTGCCAGCAGCCAAGTGCTAGCGGGGGGGAACGAGCAGTTCTTC
CASSQVLAGGNEQFF
>NA|NA|TRBJ1-4|TRBV12-3/TRBV12-4
TGTGCCAGCAGTTTCCATCGGGATGAAAAACTGTTTTTT
CASSFHRDEKLFF
>NA|NA|TRBJ1-2|TRBV29-1
TGCAGCGTGTCTCCGGGGGGCTATGGCTACACCTTC
CSVSPGGYGYTF
>NA|TRBD1|TRBJ2-1|TRBV18
TGTGCCAGCTCGTACTCTACAGGGGTAGTTTACAATGAGCAGTTCTTC
CASSYSTGVVYNEQFF
>NA|TRBD2|TRBJ2-5|TRBV7-8
TGTGCCAGCAGCACCCTCCCCTTGGGACTAGCTGATTGTTACTTC
CASSTLPLGLADCYF
>once|TRBD2|TRBJ2-2|TRBV11-3
TGTGCCAGCAGCCCCCGGGAGGCCGCGAACACCGGGGAGCTGTTTTTT
CASSPREAANTGELFF